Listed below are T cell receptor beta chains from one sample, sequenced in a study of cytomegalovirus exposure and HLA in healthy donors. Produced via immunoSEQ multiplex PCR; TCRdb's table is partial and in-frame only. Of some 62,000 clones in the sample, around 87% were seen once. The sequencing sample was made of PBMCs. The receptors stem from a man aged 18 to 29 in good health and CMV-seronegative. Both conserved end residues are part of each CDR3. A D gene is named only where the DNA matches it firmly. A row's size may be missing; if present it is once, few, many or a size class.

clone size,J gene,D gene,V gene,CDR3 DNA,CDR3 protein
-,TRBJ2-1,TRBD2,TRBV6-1,TGTGCCAGCAGTGAGAGCGCCGGGACTAGCTTCAATGAGCAGTTCTTC,CASSESAGTSFNEQFF
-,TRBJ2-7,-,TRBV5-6,TGTGCCAGCAGCTTACAGGGCCCCGAGCAGTACTTC,CASSLQGPEQYF
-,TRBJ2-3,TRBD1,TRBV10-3,TGTGCCATCGGACAGGACACAGATACGCAGTATTTT,CAIGQDTDTQYF
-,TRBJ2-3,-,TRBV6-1,TGTGCCAGCAGTGAGTACCAAAGCGATACGCAGTATTTT,CASSEYQSDTQYF
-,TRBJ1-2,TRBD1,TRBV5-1,TGCGCCAGCAGCCCCTACATCCCGGGACAGGGGTCCTATGGCTACACCTTC,CASSPYIPGQGSYGYTF
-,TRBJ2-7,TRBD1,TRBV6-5,TGTGCCAGCAGTTACGACAGGGATGGTATCTACGAGCAGTACTTC,CASSYDRDGIYEQYF
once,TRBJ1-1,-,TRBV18,TGTGCCAGCTCACCACCGGCGGGGAACACTGAAGCTTTCTTT,CASSPPAGNTEAFF
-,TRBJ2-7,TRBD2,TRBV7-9,TGTGCCAGCAGCTCCCTAGCGGCGAGCTCCTACGAGCAGTACTTC,CASSSLAASSYEQYF
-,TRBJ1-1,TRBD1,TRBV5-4,TGTGCCAGCAGCTTGAACAGGGGGCGTTCTGAAGCTTTCTTT,CASSLNRGRSEAFF
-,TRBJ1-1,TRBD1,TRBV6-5,TGTGCCAGCAGTTACTACGAGGGGGCGGGTGCTTTCTTT,CASSYYEGAGAFF
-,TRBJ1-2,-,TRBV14,TGTGCCAGCAGCCATAACGGGGGAACCATAGATGGCTACACCTTC,CASSHNGGTIDGYTF
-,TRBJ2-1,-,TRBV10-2,TGCGCCAGCAGATTATTAGAGGACAATGAGCAGTTCTTC,CASRLLEDNEQFF
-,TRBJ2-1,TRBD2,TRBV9,TGTGCCAGCAGCGTCATGGGGGGGGACCACAATGAGCAGTTCTTC,CASSVMGGDHNEQFF
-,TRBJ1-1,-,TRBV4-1,TGCGCCAGCAGCCTAACGGGGGTAGGGGACACTGAAGCTTTCTTT,CASSLTGVGDTEAFF
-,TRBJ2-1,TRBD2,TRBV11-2,TGTGCCAGCAGCTACCGGGCCCGGGGGAGGGATGAGCAGTTCTTC,CASSYRARGRDEQFF
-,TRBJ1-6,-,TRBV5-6,TGTGCCAGCAGCTTTTCACAGGTGGGATCACCCCTCCACTTT,CASSFSQVGSPLHF
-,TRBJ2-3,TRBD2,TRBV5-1,TGCGCCAGCAGCCGAGTTGGACTAGCGGGGGCCCACACAGATACGCAGTATTTT,CASSRVGLAGAHTDTQYF
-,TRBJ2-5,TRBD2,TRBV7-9,TGTGCCAGCAGCTTTGGGGGGGAGTTGGAGACCCAGTACTTC,CASSFGGELETQYF
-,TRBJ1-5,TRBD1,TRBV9,TGTGCCGGCAGCGTAGGACAGGGTGATCAGCCCCAGCATTTT,CAGSVGQGDQPQHF
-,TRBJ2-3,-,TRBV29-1,TGCAGCGCCAGGGTAGGGACTCCCACAGATACGCAGTATTTT,CSARVGTPTDTQYF
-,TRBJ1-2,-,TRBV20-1,TGCAGTGCTTACAGTGATCATGGCTACACCTTC,CSAYSDHGYTF
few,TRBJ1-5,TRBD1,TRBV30,TGTGCCTGGAGTGTTGGGGGACAGGGGGATCAGCCCCAGCATTTT,CAWSVGGQGDQPQHF